The rows below give T cell receptor beta chains drawn from one sample of a study of identical twins. TCRdb re-called the 5' RACE reads with MiXCR, one entry per CDR3 protein. Found here are 400,000 to 500,000 distinct CDR3 sequences, approximately 15% of them singletons; the top ten hold approximately 1%. The same specimen was also included in a second study, on yellow fever vaccine responses in identical twins.

Material for sequencing was CD4+ T cells sorted from blood. The receptors stem from a young woman in good health. The CDR3 runs from the conserved cysteine through the conserved F or W. A D gene is named only where the DNA matches it firmly. Where a row states a size, it is once, few, many or the class of an expanded clone; other rows omit it.

>many|NA|TRBJ2-3|TRBV5-1
CASSLELPRGHDVLADTQYF
TGCGCCAGCAGCTTGGAGCTACCAAGGGGACACGATGTTCTCGCAGATACGCAGTATTTT
>few|NA|TRBJ1-1|TRBV7-9
CASSLFAARGMNTEAFF
TGTGCCAGCAGCTTATTCGCGGCGCGGGGGATGAACACTGAAGCTTTCTTT
>few|NA|TRBJ2-4|TRBV20-1
CSAFGQLNIQYF
TGCAGTGCCTTCGGACAGTTGAACATTCAGTACTTC
>few|TRBD2|TRBJ2-7|TRBV10-2
CASSALAGVWEQYF
TGCGCCAGCAGTGCTCTAGCGGGAGTTTGGGAGCAGTACTTC
>many|NA|TRBJ2-2|TRBV29-1
CSVEPLGAGELFF
TGCAGCGTTGAACCCTTAGGCGCCGGGGAGCTGTTTTTT
>NA|TRBD2|TRBJ2-7|TRBV2
CASSTIAGGPREQYF
TGTGCCAGCAGTACTATAGCGGGAGGGCCGAGAGAGCAGTACTTC
>NA|TRBD1|TRBJ2-7|TRBV7-8
CASSLPGQGLSYEQYF
TGTGCCAGCAGCCTACCGGGACAGGGATTATCCTACGAGCAGTACTTC
>NA|NA|TRBJ2-7|TRBV2
CASRVFGYYEQYF
TGTGCCAGCCGGGTCTTCGGGTACTACGAGCAGTACTTC
>many|TRBD2|TRBJ2-1|TRBV5-5
CASSSIAGGPHEQFF
TGTGCCAGCAGCTCTATAGCGGGGGGGCCCCATGAGCAGTTCTTC
>few|TRBD1|TRBJ2-1|TRBV6-1
CANQPGQGTHNEQFF
TGTGCCAACCAACCGGGACAGGGGACACACAATGAGCAGTTCTTC
>few|NA|TRBJ2-2|TRBV3-1
CASSPLLLGPTGELFF
TGTGCCAGCAGCCCCCTTCTGCTAGGGCCCACCGGGGAGCTGTTTTTT
>many|NA|TRBJ1-4|TRBV30
CAWSVSQALSEKLFF
TGTGCCTGGAGTGTATCGCAGGCCTTGTCAGAAAAACTGTTTTTT
>few|NA|TRBJ1-2|TRBV28
CASSLDQEDYGYTF
TGTGCCAGCAGTTTAGACCAGGAAGACTATGGCTACACCTTC
>few|NA|TRBJ2-1|TRBV20-1
CSAHRDKRSYNEQFF
TGCAGTGCCCACCGGGACAAGAGATCCTACAATGAGCAGTTCTTC
>NA|TRBD1|TRBJ2-5|TRBV18
CASSTTGGGKETQYF
TGTGCCAGCTCAACTACAGGGGGCGGAAAGGAGACCCAGTACTTC
>NA|NA|TRBJ1-5|TRBV6-2/TRBV6-3
CASTRGGQPQHF
TGTGCCAGCACAAGGGGAGGGCAGCCCCAGCATTTT
>few|NA|TRBJ2-7|TRBV18
CASSPKQDNPYEQYF
TGTGCCAGCTCACCAAAACAGGACAATCCCTACGAGCAGTACTTC
>few|NA|TRBJ2-5|TRBV27
CASSLDLTGTSWTQYF
TGTGCCAGCAGTTTAGACTTAACCGGGACCAGTTGGACCCAGTACTTC
>NA|NA|TRBJ2-2|TRBV6-5
CASSSTTVPGELFF
TGTGCCAGCAGTTCCACGACAGTTCCCGGGGAGCTGTTTTTT
>few|TRBD1|TRBJ2-3|TRBV6-4
CASSAGTGGSSTDTQYF
TGTGCCAGCAGCGCCGGGACAGGGGGCTCTAGCACAGATACGCAGTATTTT
>many|TRBD1|TRBJ1-2|TRBV10-3
CAISPTGGYGYTF
TGTGCCATCAGTCCGACAGGGGGGTATGGCTACACCTTC
>NA|NA|TRBJ2-5|TRBV29-1
CSGSWETQYF
TGCAGCGGTTCCTGGGAGACCCAGTACTTC
>NA|TRBD1|TRBJ2-2|TRBV29-1
CSAYQGVNTGELFF
TGCAGCGCCTATCAGGGGGTGAACACCGGGGAGCTGTTTTTT
>few|NA|TRBJ2-1|TRBV7-2
CASSPLSGGTYNEQFF
TGTGCCAGCAGCCCTCTATCCGGAGGGACCTACAATGAGCAGTTCTTC
>once|NA|TRBJ2-2|TRBV5-6
CASSLIPPTGAGTGELFF
TGTGCCAGCAGCTTGATCCCCCCTACAGGGGCGGGAACCGGGGAGCTGTTTTTT
>many|NA|TRBJ2-5|TRBV7-9
CASSPQWIVGQETQYF
TGTGCCAGCAGCCCCCAATGGATAGTGGGACAAGAGACCCAGTACTTC
>few|NA|TRBJ2-3|TRBV6-4
CASSEGQTPTDTQYF
TGTGCCAGCAGTGAAGGGCAAACGCCCACAGATACGCAGTATTTT
>many|TRBD1|TRBJ1-1|TRBV5-1
CASSLPGQGAEAFF
TGCGCCAGCAGCTTGCCGGGACAGGGGGCAGAGGCTTTCTTT
>few|NA|TRBJ2-5|TRBV3-1
CASSPGVQETQYF
TGTGCCAGCAGCCCGGGGGTCCAAGAGACCCAGTACTTC
>NA|NA|TRBJ2-1|TRBV12-3/TRBV12-4
CASRQSGSSYNEQFF
TGTGCCAGCAGACAAAGTGGATCCTCCTACAATGAGCAGTTCTTC
>NA|NA|TRBJ2-7|TRBV5-1
CASSLIGIPQSYEQYF
TGCGCCAGCAGCTTAATCGGTATCCCCCAGTCCTACGAGCAGTACTTC
>few|NA|TRBJ2-5|TRBV20-1
CSAREPSVETQYF
TGCAGTGCTAGAGAACCTAGTGTAGAGACCCAGTACTTC
>NA|NA|TRBJ2-1|TRBV18
CASSPGLASSSYNEQFF
TGTGCCAGCTCGCCCGGGCTAGCTTCGAGCTCCTACAATGAGCAGTTCTTC
>NA|NA|TRBJ2-2|TRBV3-1
CASRKAGITGELFF
TGTGCCAGCAGGAAGGCAGGGATCACCGGGGAGCTGTTTTTT
>NA|NA|TRBJ2-1|TRBV5-5
CASSLESGGRPKDNEQFF
TGTGCCAGCAGCTTGGAATCTGGCGGACGACCAAAAGACAATGAGCAGTTCTTC
>NA|NA|TRBJ2-7|TRBV20-1
CSARRDIILYEQYF
TGCAGTGCTAGACGGGACATTATTCTTTACGAGCAGTACTTC
>few|TRBD2|TRBJ2-3|TRBV9
CASSGSGRGDWGTDTQYF
TGTGCCAGCAGCGGAAGCGGGAGAGGGGACTGGGGCACAGATACGCAGTATTTT
>few|TRBD2|TRBJ2-7|TRBV6-5
CASSSPGLASYEQYF
TGTGCCAGCAGTTCACCGGGACTAGCCTCATACGAGCAGTACTTC
>NA|NA|TRBJ1-5|TRBV10-3
CAISDSGGNQPQHF
TGTGCCATCAGTGATTCAGGCGGCAATCAGCCCCAGCATTTT
>many|TRBD1|TRBJ2-3|TRBV5-1
CASSLDRGLNTDTQYF
TGCGCCAGCAGCTTGGATAGGGGGCTCAACACAGATACGCAGTATTTT
>NA|NA|TRBJ2-5|TRBV7-9
CASSFGTRTEETQYF
TGTGCCAGCAGCTTTGGGACCCGGACGGAAGAGACCCAGTACTTC
>NA|TRBD1|TRBJ1-2|TRBV12-3/TRBV12-4
CASRTGSHYGYTF
TGTGCCAGCAGGACAGGGTCGCACTATGGCTACACCTTC
>NA|TRBD1|TRBJ2-7|TRBV12-3/TRBV12-4
CASNLNQGAHEQYF
TGTGCCAGCAACCTAAATCAGGGGGCCCACGAGCAGTACTTC
>NA|NA|TRBJ2-4|TRBV7-2
CASSLAPGENIQYF
TGTGCCAGCAGCTTGGCCCCCGGAGAAAACATTCAGTACTTC
>few|NA|TRBJ2-7|TRBV7-2
CASSLAPTTFYEQYF
TGTGCCAGCAGCTTAGCCCCGACAACATTTTACGAGCAGTACTTC
>NA|TRBD1|TRBJ2-1|TRBV4-3
CASSQSRDRVHEQFF
TGCGCCAGCAGCCAATCCAGAGACAGGGTTCATGAGCAGTTCTTC
>few|TRBD1|TRBJ1-5|TRBV7-9
CASSPDRVEQPQHF
TGTGCCAGCAGCCCGGACAGGGTTGAACAGCCCCAGCATTTT
>many|NA|TRBJ2-3|TRBV30
CAWSVTGGLTDTQYF
TGTGCCTGGAGTGTGACAGGAGGGCTCACAGATACGCAGTATTTT
>many|TRBD2|TRBJ2-1|TRBV5-6
CASSGTSGKYSYNEQFF
TGTGCCAGCAGCGGGACTAGCGGGAAATACTCCTACAATGAGCAGTTCTTC
>NA|NA|TRBJ2-2|TRBV12-3/TRBV12-4
CASSRNRYTGELFF
TGTGCCAGCAGTCGGAATAGGTACACCGGGGAGCTGTTTTTT
>NA|NA|TRBJ2-7|TRBV5-6
CASSIRLTASYEQYF
TGTGCCAGCAGCATCAGACTTACAGCGAGTTACGAGCAGTACTTC
>NA|NA|TRBJ2-3|TRBV5-1
CASSLEATSTDTQYF
TGCGCCAGCAGCTTGGAAGCTACCAGCACAGATACGCAGTATTTT
>NA|NA|TRBJ2-7|TRBV7-2
CASSPRTSSGQYF
TGTGCCAGCAGCCCGCGGACGTCCTCCGGGCAGTACTTC
>many|NA|TRBJ1-2|TRBV11-2
CASSSGTSGGALLRGYTF
TGTGCCAGCAGCTCCGGGACTAGCGGGGGGGCTCTTTTACGTGGCTACACCTTC
>NA|NA|TRBJ2-5|TRBV12-3/TRBV12-4
CASSPGQGLALETQYF
TGTGCCAGCAGCCCGGGACAGGGACTAGCTTTAGAGACCCAGTACTTC